This entry is about one T cell receptor beta chain. This entry is derived from a study of shared clonotypes between healthy human individuals. The repertoire was sequenced with immunoSEQ multiplex PCR; TCRdb's copy has only in-frame clones and lacks some. Of over a million clones listed, around 78% are singletons. This TCR came from a man aged 18 to 29 in good health. Some clones in this sample may be carry-over from other donors' samples. Source material: memory CD4+ T cells from PBMCs. This sample's subset: CD45RA-negative fraction.

CDR3 in DNA: TGTGCCAGCAGCCAAGTTGGTTGGGGGAGAACTGAAGCTTTCTTT. Translation: CASSQVGWGRTEAFF. This chain joins TRBV14 and TRBJ1-1; D is possibly TRBD1 (5 bases). The CDR3 loop spans 15 amino acids. Germline lookup yields CDR1 SGHDN and CDR2 FVKESK. V gave up 1 base and J gave up 5 bases, with 14 bases separating them.